These T cell receptor beta chains were read from a single sample in a study of T cells in Graves' hyperthyroidism and ophthalmopathy. TCRdb recomputed calls from the multiplex PCR reads with MiXCR, one row per CDR3 protein. The data hold about 500,000 distinct CDR3 sequences, with about 16% observed a single time. The sequenced sample was blood. These receptors originate from a woman in her 30s with Graves' ophthalmopathy. Both conserved end residues are part of each CDR3. Each record gives: CDR3 protein, CDR3 DNA, V gene, J gene, D gene, clone size, CDR3 length. D genes are given only for firm matches. The size of a clone is reported for some rows only, either as once, few or many, or as a class for expanded clones.

CDR3: CASSFRTGYSETQYF
DNA: TGTGCCAGCAGTTTTAGGACAGGGTATTCAGAGACCCAGTACTTC
V: TRBV28
J: TRBJ2-5
D: TRBD1
size: few
length: 15

CDR3: CASSHGNYEQYF
DNA: TGCGCCAGCAGCCACGGAAACTACGAGCAGTACTTC
V: TRBV4-1
J: TRBJ2-7
D: NA
size: few
length: 12

CDR3: CSVGHAIQETQYF
DNA: TGCAGCGTTGGCCACGCTATCCAAGAGACCCAGTACTTC
V: TRBV29-1
J: TRBJ2-5
D: NA
size: few
length: 13

CDR3: CASSLGLARTGELFF
DNA: TGTGCCAGCAGTTTGGGACTAGCGAGGACCGGGGAGCTGTTTTTT
V: TRBV28
J: TRBJ2-2
D: TRBD2
size: NA
length: 15

CDR3: CASSRTKLFF
DNA: TGTGCCAGCAGCCGGACGAAACTGTTTTTT
V: TRBV2
J: TRBJ1-4
D: NA
size: many
length: 10

CDR3: CASSQDTYELNYGYTF
DNA: TGTGCCAGCAGCCAAGATACGTACGAATTAAACTATGGCTACACCTTC
V: TRBV4-2
J: TRBJ1-2
D: NA
size: few
length: 16

CDR3: CASSRGTGQNTEAFF
DNA: TGTGCCAGCAGCCGAGGGACAGGACAAAACACTGAAGCTTTCTTT
V: TRBV7-9
J: TRBJ1-1
D: TRBD1
size: few
length: 15

CDR3: CASSLVGAAYNEQFF
DNA: TGTGCCAGCAGCTTAGTGGGAGCGGCCTACAATGAGCAGTTCTTC
V: TRBV11-2
J: TRBJ2-1
D: NA
size: many
length: 15

CDR3: CASSEVQGYEQYF
DNA: TGTGCCAGCAGTGAAGTTCAGGGCTACGAGCAGTACTTC
V: TRBV2
J: TRBJ2-7
D: NA
size: many
length: 13

CDR3: CASSFHRGWSYEQYF
DNA: TGTGCCAGCAGCTTTCACAGGGGGTGGTCCTACGAGCAGTACTTC
V: TRBV6-1
J: TRBJ2-7
D: TRBD1
size: many
length: 15

CDR3: CASSLTGQTYEQYF
DNA: TGTGCCAGCAGCCTAACGGGACAGACCTACGAGCAGTACTTC
V: TRBV28
J: TRBJ2-7
D: TRBD1
size: many
length: 14

CDR3: CASSLGSSGRVYEQYF
DNA: TGTGCCAGCAGCTTAGGGTCTAGCGGGAGGGTATACGAGCAGTACTTC
V: TRBV7-8
J: TRBJ2-7
D: TRBD2
size: many
length: 16

CDR3: CASSLTGGIGELFF
DNA: TGTGCCAGCAGCTTAACGGGCGGGATAGGGGAGCTGTTTTTT
V: TRBV7-2
J: TRBJ2-2
D: NA
size: few
length: 14

CDR3: CTPQGLTSYEQYF
DNA: TGCACACCGCAGGGCCTCACCTCCTACGAGCAGTACTTC
V: TRBV20-1
J: TRBJ2-7
D: NA
size: NA
length: 13

CDR3: CASTLYSGRASYNEQFF
DNA: TGTGCCAGCACTCTCTATAGCGGGAGGGCCTCCTACAATGAGCAGTTCTTC
V: TRBV6-1
J: TRBJ2-1
D: TRBD2
size: many
length: 17

CDR3: CASSVVDRPRDTIYF
DNA: TGTGCCAGCAGCGTAGTGGACAGGCCCCGCGACACCATATATTTT
V: TRBV9
J: TRBJ1-3
D: TRBD1
size: few
length: 15

CDR3: CSGSGGDSSYNEQFF
DNA: TGCAGCGGTTCAGGGGGCGATAGCTCCTACAATGAGCAGTTCTTC
V: TRBV29-1
J: TRBJ2-1
D: TRBD1
size: NA
length: 15

CDR3: CASGLGTLETQYF
DNA: TGTGCCAGCGGGTTGGGGACTTTAGAGACCCAGTACTTC
V: TRBV28
J: TRBJ2-5
D: NA
size: many
length: 13

CDR3: CASSSGNQETQYF
DNA: TGTGCCAGCAGCTCAGGGAATCAAGAGACCCAGTACTTC
V: TRBV7-2
J: TRBJ2-5
D: NA
size: many
length: 13

CDR3: CASSSQSSYNEQFF
DNA: TGTGCCAGCAGCTCACAGAGCTCCTACAATGAGCAGTTCTTC
V: TRBV11-2
J: TRBJ2-1
D: NA
size: many
length: 14

CDR3: CASSSRREFGYTF
DNA: TGTGCCAGCAGCTCCCGCAGGGAGTTCGGCTACACCTTC
V: TRBV7-2
J: TRBJ1-2
D: NA
size: many
length: 13

CDR3: CSARDLRTSGTGDTQYF
DNA: TGCAGTGCTAGAGATCTCAGGACTAGCGGGACTGGAGATACGCAGTATTTT
V: TRBV20-1
J: TRBJ2-3
D: TRBD2
size: few
length: 17

CDR3: CASSEGWDRGPFGYTF
DNA: TGTGCCAGCAGTGAAGGATGGGACAGGGGGCCCTTTGGCTACACCTTC
V: TRBV25-1
J: TRBJ1-2
D: TRBD1
size: few
length: 16

CDR3: CSANLGGDEQYF
DNA: TGCAGTGCGAACTTAGGAGGGGACGAGCAGTACTTC
V: TRBV20-1
J: TRBJ2-7
D: NA
size: NA
length: 12

CDR3: CASRGVSSYEQYF
DNA: TGTGCCAGCAGGGGGGTTTCCTCCTACGAGCAGTACTTC
V: TRBV12-3/TRBV12-4
J: TRBJ2-7
D: NA
size: many
length: 13

CDR3: CASSRAGTASSYEQYF
DNA: TGTGCCAGTAGTCGGGCCGGGACAGCCAGCTCCTACGAGCAGTACTTC
V: TRBV19
J: TRBJ2-7
D: TRBD1
size: NA
length: 16

CDR3: CASSTPLGAPYNSPLHF
DNA: TGTGCCAGCAGCACTCCCCTAGGGGCCCCCTATAATTCACCCCTCCACTTT
V: TRBV9
J: TRBJ1-6
D: NA
size: once
length: 17

CDR3: CASSPLEQLSTEAFF
DNA: TGTGCCAGCTCACCACTCGAACAGTTGAGCACTGAAGCTTTCTTT
V: TRBV18
J: TRBJ1-1
D: NA
size: NA
length: 15

CDR3: CASGDEYNEQFF
DNA: TGTGCCAGCGGGGACGAATACAATGAGCAGTTCTTC
V: TRBV6-2/TRBV6-3
J: TRBJ2-1
D: NA
size: few
length: 12

CDR3: CAWATGGVQPQHF
DNA: TGTGCCTGGGCTACAGGGGGAGTTCAGCCCCAGCATTTT
V: TRBV30
J: TRBJ1-5
D: TRBD1
size: few
length: 13

CDR3: CASSPRLTQWPQHF
DNA: TGTGCCAGCAGCCCGAGGCTTACCCAATGGCCCCAGCATTTT
V: TRBV5-8
J: TRBJ1-5
D: NA
size: NA
length: 14

CDR3: CASSLWGRGDEQFF
DNA: TGTGCCAGCAGCTTGTGGGGGCGAGGAGACGAGCAGTTCTTC
V: TRBV11-1
J: TRBJ2-1
D: NA
size: many
length: 14

CDR3: CSATTGADSYF
DNA: TGCAGTGCGACGACCGGGGCGGACAGCTATTTT
V: TRBV20-1
J: TRBJ1-5
D: NA
size: few
length: 11

CDR3: CASSRGANSYNEQFF
DNA: TGTGCCAGCAGCCGCGGGGCCAACTCCTACAATGAGCAGTTCTTC
V: TRBV13
J: TRBJ2-1
D: NA
size: many
length: 15

CDR3: CASSFYGANTEAFF
DNA: TGTGCCAGCAGTTTTTATGGAGCGAACACTGAAGCTTTCTTT
V: TRBV28
J: TRBJ1-1
D: NA
size: NA
length: 14

CDR3: CASSPDRFTYEQYF
DNA: TGTGCCAGCAGCCCTGACAGATTCACCTACGAGCAGTACTTC
V: TRBV7-2
J: TRBJ2-7
D: NA
size: many
length: 14

CDR3: CASSSQGSTDTQYF
DNA: TGTGCCAGCAGCTCCCAGGGTAGCACAGATACGCAGTATTTT
V: TRBV11-2
J: TRBJ2-3
D: NA
size: many
length: 14

CDR3: CASSLDWAGELFF
DNA: TGTGCCAGCAGCTTAGACTGGGCCGGGGAGCTGTTTTTT
V: TRBV11-2
J: TRBJ2-2
D: NA
size: many
length: 13

CDR3: CASSLGLAEIAYEQYF
DNA: TGTGCCAGCAGCTTAGGACTAGCGGAAATAGCCTACGAGCAGTACTTC
V: TRBV7-2
J: TRBJ2-7
D: TRBD2
size: NA
length: 16

CDR3: CASSDRDTSNEQFF
DNA: TGTGCCAGCAGCGACCGGGACACAAGCAATGAGCAGTTCTTC
V: TRBV7-8
J: TRBJ2-1
D: NA
size: NA
length: 14

CDR3: CASTRRTGVGEQYF
DNA: TGTGCCAGCACCAGACGGACAGGGGTCGGCGAGCAGTACTTC
V: TRBV3-1
J: TRBJ2-7
D: TRBD1
size: many
length: 14

CDR3: CASSGGLAGDHETQYF
DNA: TGTGCCAGCAGCGGGGGACTAGCGGGAGATCATGAGACCCAGTACTTC
V: TRBV9
J: TRBJ2-5
D: TRBD2
size: few
length: 16

CDR3: CASSNRAGSVGDEQFF
DNA: TGTGCCAGCAGTAACCGCGCAGGGAGCGTAGGGGATGAGCAGTTCTTC
V: TRBV2
J: TRBJ2-1
D: NA
size: many
length: 16

CDR3: CASTSRERKYEQYF
DNA: TGTGCCAGCACCTCGAGGGAGCGGAAGTACGAGCAGTACTTC
V: TRBV11-2
J: TRBJ2-7
D: NA
size: many
length: 14

CDR3: CATGGKSSGTVGDEQFF
DNA: TGTGCCACCGGTGGGAAGAGTAGCGGGACCGTCGGGGATGAGCAGTTCTTC
V: TRBV6-1
J: TRBJ2-1
D: TRBD2
size: NA
length: 17

CDR3: CASTPTSGGYSSYNEQFF
DNA: TGTGCCAGCACCCCGACTAGCGGCGGTTACAGCTCCTACAATGAGCAGTTCTTC
V: TRBV6-1
J: TRBJ2-1
D: TRBD2
size: few
length: 18

CDR3: CASSSRLVFVNEQFF
DNA: TGTGCCAGCAGTTCTAGACTAGTGTTTGTCAATGAGCAGTTCTTC
V: TRBV28
J: TRBJ2-1
D: NA
size: few
length: 15

CDR3: CASSRWGSTSTDTQYF
DNA: TGTGCCAGCAGCCGATGGGGGTCGACTAGCACAGATACGCAGTATTTT
V: TRBV7-9
J: TRBJ2-3
D: NA
size: many
length: 16

CDR3: CASSPTTRDREYF
DNA: TGTGCCAGCAGTCCAACCACCCGGGACAGGGAGTACTTC
V: TRBV27
J: TRBJ2-5
D: TRBD1
size: few
length: 13

CDR3: CAWRVTGWNSPLHF
DNA: TGTGCCTGGAGGGTAACAGGGTGGAATTCACCCCTCCACTTT
V: TRBV30
J: TRBJ1-6
D: NA
size: many
length: 14

CDR3: CASSIAGGGETQYF
DNA: TGTGCCAGCAGTATAGCGGGAGGGGGGGAGACCCAGTACTTC
V: TRBV12-3/TRBV12-4
J: TRBJ2-5
D: TRBD2
size: NA
length: 14

CDR3: CSASPLIGTDYGYTF
DNA: TGCAGTGCTAGCCCCCTCATCGGGACTGACTATGGCTACACCTTC
V: TRBV20-1
J: TRBJ1-2
D: NA
size: many
length: 15

CDR3: CASSSPGLNNQPQHF
DNA: TGTGCCAGCAGCTCTCCGGGCCTTAATAATCAGCCCCAGCATTTT
V: TRBV7-2
J: TRBJ1-5
D: NA
size: many
length: 15

CDR3: CASSLGLWTLAGSDTQYF
DNA: TGTGCCAGCAGTTTAGGTTTGTGGACCCTAGCGGGGTCAGATACGCAGTATTTT
V: TRBV28
J: TRBJ2-3
D: TRBD2
size: many
length: 18

CDR3: CASRGLGHNYEQYF
DNA: TGCGCCAGCAGGGGACTGGGACACAACTACGAGCAGTACTTC
V: TRBV4-1
J: TRBJ2-7
D: NA
size: NA
length: 14

CDR3: CASSPRPSPTDTQYF
DNA: TGTGCCAGCAGTCCAAGACCCTCACCCACAGATACGCAGTATTTT
V: TRBV27
J: TRBJ2-3
D: NA
size: many
length: 15

CDR3: CASSSGTSGRMETQYF
DNA: TGTGCCAGCAGCTCCGGGACTAGCGGGAGGATGGAGACCCAGTACTTC
V: TRBV11-1
J: TRBJ2-5
D: TRBD2
size: NA
length: 16

CDR3: CASSQGFGYTF
DNA: TGTGCCAGCAGCCAGGGGTTTGGCTACACCTTC
V: TRBV7-2
J: TRBJ1-2
D: NA
size: many
length: 11

CDR3: CSARGGSSGEETQYF
DNA: TGCAGTGCTAGAGGCGGCTCCAGCGGGGAAGAGACCCAGTACTTC
V: TRBV20-1
J: TRBJ2-5
D: TRBD2
size: many
length: 15